This is a list of T cell receptor beta chains from one sample in a study of blood T cell repertoires in COVID-19. Generated by immunoSEQ multiplex PCR, the TCRdb table keeps only in-frame clones and is missing some. The sample yields some 200,000 clones, approximately 85% seen once. Sequenced sample: peripheral blood. These receptors were taken from a woman aged 45-59 years with active or convalescent COVID-19. CDR3s include the opening cysteine and the closing phenylalanine or tryptophan. Fields, in order: J gene, V gene, D gene, clone size, CDR3 protein, CDR3 DNA. The D gene is left open where the match is weak. Clone size is given for some rows only: seen once, a few or many times, or a class if the clone is expanded.

J gene: TRBJ2-1; V gene: TRBV24-1; D gene: TRBD2; clone size: NA; CDR3 protein: CATNGGGLNEQFF; CDR3 DNA: TGTGCCACCAACGGGGGAGGGCTTAATGAGCAGTTCTTC
J gene: TRBJ1-4; V gene: TRBV5-1; D gene: NA; clone size: NA; CDR3 protein: CASSLELGTNEKLFF; CDR3 DNA: TGCGCCAGCAGCTTGGAACTCGGGACTAATGAAAAACTGTTTTTT
J gene: TRBJ2-1; V gene: TRBV24-1; D gene: TRBD1; clone size: NA; CDR3 protein: CATSGLTGGIHEQFF; CDR3 DNA: TGTGCCACCAGTGGGCTTACAGGGGGGATCCATGAGCAGTTCTTC
J gene: TRBJ2-5; V gene: TRBV24-1; D gene: TRBD2; clone size: NA; CDR3 protein: CATSESGGAPKTQYF; CDR3 DNA: TGTGCCACCAGTGAAAGCGGGGGGGCCCCGAAGACCCAGTACTTC
J gene: TRBJ2-2; V gene: TRBV7-9; D gene: TRBD2; clone size: NA; CDR3 protein: CASSPAGDLGNTGELFF; CDR3 DNA: TGTGCCAGCAGCCCGGCGGGGGACCTAGGGAACACCGGGGAGCTGTTTTTT
J gene: TRBJ2-1; V gene: TRBV11-2; D gene: TRBD2; clone size: NA; CDR3 protein: CASSLDPPGGLSNEQFF; CDR3 DNA: TGTGCCAGCAGCTTAGATCCCCCGGGGGGATTATCCAATGAGCAGTTCTTC
J gene: TRBJ1-4; V gene: TRBV5-1; D gene: NA; clone size: NA; CDR3 protein: CASSLLGGGEKLFF; CDR3 DNA: TGCGCCAGCAGCTTACTGGGGGGAGGCGAAAAACTGTTTTTT
J gene: TRBJ1-5; V gene: TRBV5-6; D gene: NA; clone size: NA; CDR3 protein: CASSFYNQPQHF; CDR3 DNA: TGTGCCAGCAGCTTTTATAATCAGCCCCAGCATTTT
J gene: TRBJ2-4; V gene: TRBV18; D gene: TRBD1; clone size: NA; CDR3 protein: CASSPGQGVKNIQYF; CDR3 DNA: TGTGCCAGCTCGCCGGGACAGGGGGTCAAAAACATTCAGTACTTC
J gene: TRBJ2-7; V gene: TRBV28; D gene: TRBD1; clone size: NA; CDR3 protein: CASSPPTGEYYEQYF; CDR3 DNA: TGTGCCAGCAGTCCACCGACAGGGGAGTACTACGAGCAGTACTTC
J gene: TRBJ2-7; V gene: TRBV18; D gene: NA; clone size: NA; CDR3 protein: CASCGQGYEQYF; CDR3 DNA: TGTGCCAGCTGTGGGCAGGGCTACGAGCAGTACTTC
J gene: TRBJ1-5; V gene: TRBV12-3/TRBV12-4; D gene: NA; clone size: NA; CDR3 protein: CASSFTANQPQHF; CDR3 DNA: TGTGCCAGCAGTTTTACAGCTAATCAGCCCCAGCATTTT
J gene: TRBJ2-7; V gene: TRBV10-2; D gene: TRBD2; clone size: NA; CDR3 protein: CASSEGTRWGEQYF; CDR3 DNA: TGCGCCAGCAGTGAGGGGACTAGGTGGGGTGAGCAGTACTTC
J gene: TRBJ2-1; V gene: TRBV2; D gene: TRBD2; clone size: NA; CDR3 protein: CASSVSGGYNEQFF; CDR3 DNA: TGTGCCAGCAGTGTGTCGGGGGGATACAATGAGCAGTTCTTC
J gene: TRBJ1-2; V gene: TRBV10-3; D gene: NA; clone size: few; CDR3 protein: CAITKDRTNYGYTF; CDR3 DNA: TGTGCCATCACTAAAGACAGGACTAACTATGGCTACACCTTC
J gene: TRBJ2-5; V gene: TRBV3-1/TRBV3-2; D gene: TRBD1; clone size: NA; CDR3 protein: CASSPGQGDQETQYF; CDR3 DNA: TGTGCCAGCAGCCCGGGACAGGGAGACCAAGAGACCCAGTACTTC
J gene: TRBJ1-5; V gene: TRBV2; D gene: NA; clone size: NA; CDR3 protein: CASSGSRGLGQPQHF; CDR3 DNA: TGTGCCAGCAGTGGGTCGCGGGGACTCGGGCAGCCCCAGCATTTT